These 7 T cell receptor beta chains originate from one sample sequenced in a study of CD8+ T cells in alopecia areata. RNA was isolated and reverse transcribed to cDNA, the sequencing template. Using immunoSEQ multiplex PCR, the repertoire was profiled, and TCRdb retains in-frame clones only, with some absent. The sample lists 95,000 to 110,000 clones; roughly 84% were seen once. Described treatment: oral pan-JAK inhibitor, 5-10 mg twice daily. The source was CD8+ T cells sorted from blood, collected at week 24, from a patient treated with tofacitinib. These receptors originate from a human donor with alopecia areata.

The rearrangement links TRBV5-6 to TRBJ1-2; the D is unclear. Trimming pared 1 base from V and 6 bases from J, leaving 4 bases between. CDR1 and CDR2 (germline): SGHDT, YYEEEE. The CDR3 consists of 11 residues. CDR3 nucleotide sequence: TGTGCCAGCAGCTTGAATCATGGCTACACCTTC. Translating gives CASSLNHGYTF.

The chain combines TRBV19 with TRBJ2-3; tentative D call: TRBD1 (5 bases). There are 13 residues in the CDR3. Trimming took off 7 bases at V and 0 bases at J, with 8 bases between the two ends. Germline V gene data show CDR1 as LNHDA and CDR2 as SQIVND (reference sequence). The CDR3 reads CASTTASTDTQYF. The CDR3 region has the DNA TGTGCCAGTACGACAGCTAGCACAGATACGCAGTATTTT.

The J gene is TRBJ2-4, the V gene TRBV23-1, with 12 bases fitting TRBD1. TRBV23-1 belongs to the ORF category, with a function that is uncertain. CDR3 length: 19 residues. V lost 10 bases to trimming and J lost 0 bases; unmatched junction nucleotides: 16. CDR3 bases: TGCGCCAACTTAGGGGGACAGGGGGCGTTTGAGATAGCCAAAAACATTCAGTACTTC. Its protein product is CANLGGQGAFEIAKNIQYF.

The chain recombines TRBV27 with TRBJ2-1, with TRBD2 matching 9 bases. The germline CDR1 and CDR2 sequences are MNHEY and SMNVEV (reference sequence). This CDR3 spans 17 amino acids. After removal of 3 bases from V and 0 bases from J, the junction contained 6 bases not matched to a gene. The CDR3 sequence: CASSFSSGVSSYNEQFF. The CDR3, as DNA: TGTGCCAGCAGTTTCTCTAGCGGGGTGAGCTCCTACAATGAGCAGTTCTTC.

CDR3 amino acids: CASSPPAGVMNTEAFF. In DNA, the CDR3 is TGTGCCAGCTCACCACCGGCAGGGGTTATGAACACTGAAGCTTTCTTT. This rearrangement joins TRBV18 to TRBJ1-1; D may be TRBD1 (6 bases). The V end was cut by 0 bases, the J end by 0 bases, with 11 bases between. Germline assignment: CDR1 KGHSH and CDR2 LQKENI. CDR3 length: 16 residues.

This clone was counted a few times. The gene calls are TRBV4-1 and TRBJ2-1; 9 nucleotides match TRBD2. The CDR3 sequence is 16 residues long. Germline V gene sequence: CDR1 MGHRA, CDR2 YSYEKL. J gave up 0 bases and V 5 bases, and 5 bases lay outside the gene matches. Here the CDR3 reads CASSSRLADSYNEQFF. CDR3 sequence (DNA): TGCGCCAGCAGCTCCAGACTAGCGGACTCCTACAATGAGCAGTTCTTC.

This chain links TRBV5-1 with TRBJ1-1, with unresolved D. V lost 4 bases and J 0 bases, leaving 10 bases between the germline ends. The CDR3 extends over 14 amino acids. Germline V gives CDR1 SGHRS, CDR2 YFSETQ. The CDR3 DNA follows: TGCGCCAGCAGCCCCGGAGATCTGAACACTGAAGCTTTCTTT. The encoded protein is CASSPGDLNTEAFF.